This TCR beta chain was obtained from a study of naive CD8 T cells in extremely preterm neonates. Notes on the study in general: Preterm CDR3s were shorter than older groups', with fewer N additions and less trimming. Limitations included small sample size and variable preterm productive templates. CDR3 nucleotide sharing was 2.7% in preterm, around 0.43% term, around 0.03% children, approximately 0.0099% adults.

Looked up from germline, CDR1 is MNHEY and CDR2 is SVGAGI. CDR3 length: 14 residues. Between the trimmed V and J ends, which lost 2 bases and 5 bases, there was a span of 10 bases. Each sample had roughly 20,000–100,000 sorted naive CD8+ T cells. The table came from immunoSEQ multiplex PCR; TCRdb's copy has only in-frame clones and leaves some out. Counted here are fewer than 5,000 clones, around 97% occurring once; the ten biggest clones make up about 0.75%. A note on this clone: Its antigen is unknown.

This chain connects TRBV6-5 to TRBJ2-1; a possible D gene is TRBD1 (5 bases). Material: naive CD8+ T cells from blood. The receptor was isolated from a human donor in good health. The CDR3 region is CASSYSLGDNEQFF. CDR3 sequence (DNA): TGTGCCAGCAGTTACAGTCTAGGGGACAATGAGCAGTTCTTC.